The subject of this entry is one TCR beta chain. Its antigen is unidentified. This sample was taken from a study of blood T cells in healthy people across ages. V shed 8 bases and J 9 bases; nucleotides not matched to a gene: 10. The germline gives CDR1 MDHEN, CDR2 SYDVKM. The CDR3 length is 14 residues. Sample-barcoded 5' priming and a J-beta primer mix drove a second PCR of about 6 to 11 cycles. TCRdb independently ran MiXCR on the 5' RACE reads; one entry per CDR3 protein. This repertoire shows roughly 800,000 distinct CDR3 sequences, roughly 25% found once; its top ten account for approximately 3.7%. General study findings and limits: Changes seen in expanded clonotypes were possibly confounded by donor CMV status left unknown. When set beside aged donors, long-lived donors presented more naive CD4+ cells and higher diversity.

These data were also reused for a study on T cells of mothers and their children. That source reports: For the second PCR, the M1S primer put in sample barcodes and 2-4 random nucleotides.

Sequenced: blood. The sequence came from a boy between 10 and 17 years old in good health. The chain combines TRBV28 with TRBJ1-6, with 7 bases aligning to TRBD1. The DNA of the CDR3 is TGTGCCAGCGGTGGGATGACAGGGAGTTCACCCCTCCACTTT. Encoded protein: CASGGMTGSSPLHF.